This TCR beta chain was sequenced during a study of identical twins. About this clonotype: Its antigen remains unidentified.

A universal primer site was created by template switching, with the cDNA bearing unique molecular identifiers. TCRdb independently ran MiXCR on the 5' RACE reads; one entry per CDR3 protein. The table records some 460,000 distinct CDR3 sequences, more than 13% of them present only once. Germline-derived CDR1 and CDR2 are SEHNR and FQNEAQ (reference sequence). Trimming left V 11 bases short and J 1 base short, with 14 bases between. This CDR3 is 13 amino acids long. Study results and limitations: Invariant populations such as MAIT and iNKT cells could partly muddle zero-insertion analyses.

These data were also filed under a second study, of yellow fever vaccine responses in identical twins.

This chain links TRBV7-9 with TRBJ1-1; D might be TRBD1 (5 bases). Sequencing was performed on CD4+ T cells sorted from blood. The origin of this receptor is a woman between 18 and 29 years old in good health. CDR3 nucleotides: TGTGCCCTGGGTGGGCAGGGGAACACTGAAGCTTTCTTT. Amino acids: CALGGQGNTEAFF. The entire variable domain, with the rest obtained from reference TRBV7-9 and TRBJ1-1, is as follows: DTGVSQNPRHKITKRGQNVTFRCDPISEHNRLYWYRQTLGQGPEFLTYFQNEAQLEKSRLLSDRFSAERPKGSFSTLEIQRTEQGDSAMYLCALGGQGNTEAFFGQGTRLTVV.